The clone carrying this TCR beta chain was recorded many times. Antigen: not known. Being off target in a library aimed at alpha chains, this beta chain has a size of little meaning. Per the germline V gene, CDR1 is SNHLY and CDR2 is FYNNEI. V shed 5 bases and J shed 0 bases, with 13 bases lying between them. CDR3 size: 15 residues. This sample is part of a study of spatial heterogeneity in lung cancer. Study overall: Matched bulk RNA-seq yielded a T cell transcriptional module score. Counts of TCR transcripts in tumor regions correlated strongly with that score. Findings and caveats of the study: Tumor mutation count correlated with how many alpha and beta TCRs expanded intratumorally. The recorded estimate of tumor T cell coverage is around 7.7% for alpha chains and approximately 13% for beta chains.

Time point given: sample taken at primary tumor resection. Via MiXCR, TCRdb re-called the 5' RACE reads, giving one row per CDR3 protein. Among 11,000 to 15,000 distinct CDR3 sequences listed, about 4.4% were seen once. The sequence came from a female donor with early-stage non-small cell lung cancer. This sequence joins TRBV2 and TRBJ1-1, with a weak D call TRBD1 (5 bases). This specimen consisted of lung tumor tissue, obtained at surgery. CDR3 nucleotide sequence: TGTGCCAGCAGTTGGGGGAACCAACTGAACACTGAAGCTTTCTTT. The encoded protein is CASSWGNQLNTEAFF.